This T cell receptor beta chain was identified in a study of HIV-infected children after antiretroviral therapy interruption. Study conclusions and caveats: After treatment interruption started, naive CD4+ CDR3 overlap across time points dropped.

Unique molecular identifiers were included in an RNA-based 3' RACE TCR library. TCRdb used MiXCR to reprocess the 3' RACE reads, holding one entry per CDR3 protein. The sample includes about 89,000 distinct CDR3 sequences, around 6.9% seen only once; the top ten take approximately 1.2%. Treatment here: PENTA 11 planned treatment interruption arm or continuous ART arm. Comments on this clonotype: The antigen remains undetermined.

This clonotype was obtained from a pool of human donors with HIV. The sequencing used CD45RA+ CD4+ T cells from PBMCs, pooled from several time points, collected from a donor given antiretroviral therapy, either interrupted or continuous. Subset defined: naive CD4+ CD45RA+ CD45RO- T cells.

This CDR3 reads CASSIYSRVTTEAFF. The CDR3 coding sequence is TGTGCCAGTAGTATTTATAGCCGGGTGACTACTGAAGCTTTCTTT. V and J are TRBV19 and TRBJ1-1; D not resolved. V lost 3 bases to trimming and J lost 5 bases, with 16 bases between them. Germline CDR1 and CDR2: LNHDA and SQIVND (reference sequence). This CDR3 has 15 amino acids. Based on the CDR3 plus reference TRBV19 and TRBJ1-1, the full variable domain is DGGITQSPKYLFRKEGQNVTLSCEQNLNHDAMYWYRQDPGQGLRLIYYSQIVNDFQKGDIAEGYSVSREKKESFPLTVTSAQKNPTAFYLCASSIYSRVTTEAFFGQGTRLTVV.